Following are 31 T cell receptor beta chains from one sample sequenced in a study of TIL therapy for anti-PD-1-resistant metastatic lung cancer. This was the immunoSEQ v3 assay. Clones were sequenced by immunoSEQ multiplex PCR, and TCRdb holds only the in-frame ones, with some missing. Here the sample spans 95,000 or so clones, about three fifths being singletons. As for time point: pre-treatment sample, taken before nivolumab and TIL therapy. Tumor tissue came from excised metastases, mostly pleural nodules or supraclavicular lymph nodes. This specimen consisted of tumor tissue, obtained at baseline. These receptor sequences come from a person between 25 and 80 years old with non-small cell lung cancer.

This clone was detected only a few times. V and J are TRBV7-8 and TRBJ2-1, with no clear D. Germline V CDR1 and CDR2: SGHVS, FQNEAQ. The CDR3 has 13 residues. V gave up 2 bases and J gave up 4 bases, with 6 bases separating them. The CDR3 loop is CASSLRAYNEQFF. The CDR3 DNA reads as TGTGCCAGCAGCTTACGGGCGTACAATGAGCAGTTCTTC.

V is TRBV30 and J is TRBJ2-3; 8 positions match TRBD2. This CDR3 region has 14 residues. The germline CDR1 and CDR2 sequences are GTSNPN and SVGIG (reference sequence). Germline trimming cut 0 bases from V and 8 bases from J; bases unmatched to any gene: 7. The CDR3 region is CAWSVPGGAGTQYF. For the CDR3, the DNA is TGTGCCTGGAGTGTACCGGGGGGGGCAGGTACGCAGTATTTT.

This rearrangement joins TRBV7-2 to TRBJ2-3, with 12 nucleotides matching TRBD2. The length of the CDR3 is 17 residues. J lost 4 bases, V lost 4 bases, and 9 bases had no gene match. CDR1 and CDR2 (germline): SGHTA, FQGNSA. The CDR3 here is CASSSGLAGFSADTQYF. Here the CDR3 DNA reads TGTGCCAGCAGCTCCGGACTAGCGGGGTTTTCCGCAGATACGCAGTATTTT.

The J gene is TRBJ2-3, the V gene TRBV16; 11 nucleotides match TRBD2. The CDR3 is 15 residues long. The trim removed 5 bases at V and 2 bases at J, leaving 3 bases unmatched. The germline V gene has CDR1 KGHSY and CDR2 FQNENV. The CDR3 coding sequence is TGTGCCAGCAGCGAGACTAGCGGGGTCACAGATACGCAGTATTTT. Amino acid sequence: CASSETSGVTDTQYF.

V usage is TRBV23-1 and J usage is TRBJ2-1; tentative D call: TRBD2 (6 bases). TRBV23-1 is labeled an ORF, and its function is uncertain. Trimming cost V 2 bases and J 6 bases, with 14 bases left between them. This CDR3 contains 15 residues. The DNA for the CDR3 is TGCGCCAGCAGTCAAGGAGGGGTTGGGATCAATGAGCAGTTCTTC. Amino acids: CASSQGGVGINEQFF.

This chain uses TRBV7-6 with TRBJ2-5, with 9 bases fitting TRBD2. From germline, CDR1 is SGHVS and CDR2 FNYEAQ. The length of the CDR3 is 16 residues. V was clipped by 3 bases and J by 7 bases; unmatched bases: 12. CDR3 region: CASSFGSGGPGSTQYF. The CDR3 DNA follows: TGTGCCAGCAGCTTTGGTAGCGGGGGCCCCGGGTCGACCCAGTACTTC.

This clone occurred once. The chain joins TRBV19 to TRBJ2-2, with 7 bases fitting TRBD2. Trimming cost V 0 bases and J 7 bases; bases outside gene matches: 14. The CDR3 sequence is 18 residues long. CDR1 is LNHDA, CDR2 SQIVND, per germline (reference sequence). The CDR3 protein is CASSIDPGRGTRSGELFF. The CDR3 bases are TGTGCCAGTAGTATAGATCCGGGGCGGGGGACCAGGAGCGGGGAGCTGTTTTTT.

This chain links TRBV28 with TRBJ1-6, with 7 bases lining up with TRBD1. This CDR3 spans 14 amino acids. With 5 bases clipped from V and 10 bases from J, the junction kept 8 bases outside the gene matches. CDR1 and CDR2 from the germline V gene are MDHEN and SYDVKM. CDR3 residues: CASSTDRVLSPLHF. In nucleotides, the CDR3 is TGTGCCAGCAGTACAGACAGGGTACTGTCACCCCTCCACTTT.

This clone was seen ten or more times. The chain has TRBV6-6 and TRBJ1-4, with D possibly matching TRBD1 (6 bases). The length of the CDR3 is 15 residues. The germline V gene encodes CDR1 MNHNY and CDR2 SVGAGI (reference sequence). Trimming took 6 bases from V and 0 from J, leaving 11 bases between them. Written as DNA, the CDR3 is TGTGCCAGCAGACCTTGGGACACAACTAATGAAAAACTGTTTTTT. The encoded protein is CASRPWDTTNEKLFF.

CDR3 DNA: TGTGCCAGCAGCTCTGACAGGGCAGGAAACCAGAACACTGAAGCTTTCTTT. Its protein product is CASSSDRAGNQNTEAFF. This chain links TRBV9 with TRBJ1-1; 7 nucleotides align to TRBD1. CDR3 length: 17 amino acids. The V gene end was trimmed by 4 bases and the J gene end by 1 base; junction bases not matched to a gene: 13. The germline gives CDR1 SGDLS, CDR2 YYNGEE. Full variable domain (missing parts from reference TRBV9 and TRBJ1-1): DSGVTQTPKHLITATGQRVTLRCSPRSGDLSVYWYQQSLDQGLQFLIQYYNGEERAKGNILERFSAQQFPDLHSELNLSSLELGDSALYFCASSSDRAGNQNTEAFFGQGTRLTVV.

At least ten counts were recorded for this clone. The CDR3 coding sequence is TGTGCCACCAGTGGGCAGGGAGCCGCTAATCAGCCCCAGCATTTT. This sequence encodes CATSGQGAANQPQHF. This chain connects TRBV24-1 to TRBJ1-5, with D possibly TRBD1 on 5 matching bases. The CDR3 has 15 residues. CDR1 KGHDR and CDR2 SFDVKD come from the germline V gene. The V gene lost 5 bases and the J gene lost 4 bases, with 14 bases spanning the gap.

The gene calls are TRBV18 and TRBJ1-6; 7 bases are shared with TRBD1. There are 17 residues in the CDR3. V dropped 2 bases and J dropped 0; count of bases not matched to a gene: 4. Per the germline V gene, CDR1 is KGHSH and CDR2 is LQKENI. The CDR3, as DNA: TGTGCCAGCTCACCAATACCAGGGGGCTCCTATAATTCACCCCTCCACTTT. Translated, it gives CASSPIPGGSYNSPLHF. Full variable domain (remainder filled in from reference TRBV18 and TRBJ1-6): NAGVMQNPRHLVRRRGQEARLRCSPMKGHSHVYWYRQLPEEGLKFMVYLQKENIIDESGMPKERFSAEFPKEGPSILRIQQVVRGDSAAYFCASSPIPGGSYNSPLHFGNGTRLTVT.

J is TRBJ1-5 and V is TRBV4-3, with D possibly matching TRBD1 (6 bases). Germline-derived CDR1 and CDR2 are LGHNA and YSLEER. Deletions cut 0 bases from V and 0 bases from J, with 15 bases between. This CDR3 region has 18 residues. The DNA of the CDR3 is TGCGCCAGCAGCCAAGAACCCCAGGGGTGGGATAGCAATCAGCCCCAGCATTTT. Its protein product is CASSQEPQGWDSNQPQHF.

The rearrangement joins TRBV25-1 to TRBJ2-1, with a possible D match to TRBD2 (6 bases). CDR1 is MGHDK, CDR2 SYGVNS, per germline. V lost 5 bases to trimming and J lost 6 bases, with 14 bases between them. This CDR3 has 14 residues. The CDR3: CASSLPGALNEQFF. The CDR3 DNA is TGTGCCAGCAGTTTACCGGGAGCCCTCAATGAGCAGTTCTTC.

The chain couples TRBV18 to TRBJ2-1; 9 bases align to TRBD2. J lost 8 bases, V lost 2 bases, and 19 bases had no gene match. The germline CDR1 and CDR2 sequences are KGHSH and LQKENI. There are 19 residues in the CDR3. The CDR3 bases are TGTGCCAGCTCACCAAGATTGGGTATTGGTAGCGGGAGAACCGATGAGCAGTTCTTC. Its translation: CASSPRLGIGSGRTDEQFF.

The rearrangement links TRBV30 to TRBJ2-7; D ambiguous. Germline values: CDR1 GTSNPN, CDR2 SVGIG (reference sequence). The CDR3 length is 12 residues. The ends were cut back, 2 bases at V and 1 base at J, with 6 bases in the middle. The DNA of the CDR3 is TGTGCCTGGAGTTATGAGTCCTACGAGCAGTACTTC. Translation: CAWSYESYEQYF. Full variable domain (rest looked up from reference TRBV30 and TRBJ2-7): SQTIHQWPATLVQPVGSPLSLECTVEGTSNPNLYWYRQAAGRGLQLLFYSVGIGQISSEVPQNLSASRPQDRQFILSSKKLLLSDSGFYLCAWSYESYEQYFGPGTRLTVT.

The chain recombines TRBV27 with TRBJ1-1; the match to TRBD1 covers 10 bases. The CDR3 length is 16 residues. With 1 base clipped from V and 2 bases from J, the junction kept 4 bases outside the gene matches. The V gene's germline CDR1 is MNHEY and CDR2 SMNVEV (reference sequence). In DNA form, the CDR3 reads TGTGCCAGCAGTTTATTACTGACAGGGGGCAACACTGAAGCTTTCTTT. Translation gives CASSLLLTGGNTEAFF.

The chain combines TRBV15 with TRBJ2-1, with 7 bases lining up with TRBD1. The CDR3 has 15 amino acids. The V segment lost 0 bases and the J segment 5 bases; nucleotides outside the gene matches: 4. Germline V gene lookup returns CDR1 LNHNV and CDR2 YYDKDF (reference sequence). CDR3 amino acids: CATSRDLGQDNEQFF. The CDR3 nucleotides read TGTGCCACCAGCAGAGATCTTGGACAGGACAATGAGCAGTTCTTC.

V usage is TRBV6-5 and J usage is TRBJ2-1; 10 nucleotides agree with TRBD2. Germline V gene lookup returns CDR1 MNHEY and CDR2 SVGAGI. The V segment lost 5 bases and the J segment 8 bases; nucleotides outside the gene matches: 6. The CDR3 extends over 14 amino acids. The DNA for the CDR3 is TGTGCCAGCAGTCCCCTAGCGGGAGTGGATGAGCAGTTCTTC. It specifies CASSPLAGVDEQFF.

This chain links TRBV19 with TRBJ2-3, with 15 bases fitting TRBD2. The CDR3 totals 16 residues. The germline V gene has CDR1 LNHDA and CDR2 SQIVND (reference sequence). The V segment lost 4 bases and the J segment 6 bases; nucleotides outside the gene matches: 5. CDR3 sequence: CASSTYGTSGRDTQYF. For the CDR3, the DNA is TGTGCCAGTAGTACCTACGGGACTAGCGGGAGGGATACGCAGTATTTT.

The DNA for the CDR3 is TGTGCCAGCAGCCGCGATGGGGCCAACGTCCTGACTTTC. Protein: CASSRDGANVLTF. This rearrangement joins TRBV7-8 to TRBJ2-6; D gene ambiguous. There are 13 residues in the CDR3. Germline CDR1 SGHVS, CDR2 FQNEAQ. Trimming removed 5 bases at V and 3 bases at J, with 5 bases between.

The genes are TRBV5-6 and TRBJ2-3; 16 positions agree with TRBD2. This CDR3 comprises 16 residues. Germline CDR1 and CDR2: SGHDT and YYEEEE. The V and J ends lost 3 bases and 6 bases, in that order; junction bases with no gene match: 4. The CDR3 reads CASSWGLAGGRDTQYF. The CDR3 DNA is TGTGCCAGCAGCTGGGGACTAGCGGGAGGGCGGGATACGCAGTATTTT.

Ten or more counts support this clone. The chain is built from TRBV5-4 and TRBJ2-7; D not resolved. This CDR3 is built from 13 residues. Germline V gene sequence: CDR1 SGHNT, CDR2 YYREEE (reference sequence). V lost 0 bases to trimming and J lost 0 bases, with 4 bases between them. The CDR3 region is CASSLVSSYEQYF. In DNA, the CDR3 is TGTGCCAGCAGCTTGGTGAGCTCCTACGAGCAGTACTTC.

The gene calls are TRBV5-1 and TRBJ2-3; the D is unclear. Germline V gene data show CDR1 as SGHRS and CDR2 as YFSETQ. Trimming removed 4 bases from V and 1 base from J, with 13 bases in between. The CDR3 extends over 15 amino acids. CDR3 protein: CASSLRPLGTDTQYF. Written as DNA, the CDR3 is TGCGCCAGCAGCCTTCGGCCCCTGGGCACAGATACGCAGTATTTT.

By frequency in the sample, this clone is medium-sized. V usage is TRBV29-1 and J usage is TRBJ2-7; D is possibly TRBD2 (6 bases). This CDR3 comprises 12 residues. The germline V gene has CDR1 SQVTM and CDR2 ANQGSEA. Trimming left V 5 bases short and J 5 bases short, with 13 bases between. The CDR3 DNA is TGCAGCGTTCAATCGGGAGTAAACGAGCAGTACTTC. Translated, it gives CSVQSGVNEQYF.

In this sample, this clone turned up once. This rearrangement joins TRBV6-1 to TRBJ1-2, with 9 positions matching TRBD1. Germline CDR1 MNHNS, CDR2 SASEGT. The CDR3 totals 16 residues. The V and J ends lost 1 base and 0 bases, in that order; junction bases with no gene match: 3. The CDR3 coding sequence is TGTGCCAGCAGTGAAGTGGGACAGGGAGCTAACTATGGCTACACCTTC. This sequence encodes CASSEVGQGANYGYTF.

The chain recombines TRBV7-3 with TRBJ1-1; D gene uncertain. Germline CDR1 is SGHTA and CDR2 is FQGTGA. The CDR3 consists of 13 residues. V was pared by 5 bases and J by 1 base, with 8 bases between. Here the CDR3 reads CASSTGRNTEAFF. CDR3 coding DNA: TGTGCCAGCAGCACCGGGCGGAACACTGAAGCTTTCTTT.

CDR3 loop: CASSAQDADTQYF. CDR3 in DNA: TGCGCCAGCAGCGCTCAGGATGCAGATACGCAGTATTTT. The chain combines TRBV5-1 with TRBJ2-3; D gene uncertain. CDR3 length: 13 amino acids. Trimming pared 4 bases from V and 4 bases from J, leaving 10 bases between. Germline V gene data show CDR1 as SGHRS and CDR2 as YFSETQ.

V gene TRBV9 combines with J gene TRBJ1-1, with 7 positions matching TRBD1. Trimming removed 3 bases from V and 1 base from J; junction bases left unmatched: 3. The CDR3 has 14 residues. Per the germline V gene, CDR1 is SGDLS and CDR2 is YYNGEE. CDR3 nucleotides: TGTGCCAGCAGCGCCGCAGGGGGGAACACTGAAGCTTTCTTT. Amino acids: CASSAAGGNTEAFF.

The chain combines TRBV3-1 (or the pseudogene TRBV3-2) with TRBJ2-7, with D hard to call. V was cut by 4 bases and J by 3 bases, with 16 bases left in between. The CDR3 contains 15 residues. CDR1 is LGHDT, CDR2 YNNKEL, per germline (reference sequence). The CDR3 bases are TGTGCCAGCAGCCCTAGAGGAGCCCATTACTACGAGCAGTACTTC. It specifies CASSPRGAHYYEQYF.

The chain carries TRBV2 and TRBJ2-5, with TRBD2 matching 7 bases. The germline V gene encodes CDR1 SNHLY and CDR2 FYNNEI. After removal of 0 bases from V and 5 bases from J, the junction contained 9 bases not matched to a gene. This CDR3 is built from 16 residues. DNA for the CDR3: TGTGCCAGCAGTGAAGCGCTTGGCGGGAGTTCGGAGACCCAGTACTTC. This encodes CASSEALGGSSETQYF.